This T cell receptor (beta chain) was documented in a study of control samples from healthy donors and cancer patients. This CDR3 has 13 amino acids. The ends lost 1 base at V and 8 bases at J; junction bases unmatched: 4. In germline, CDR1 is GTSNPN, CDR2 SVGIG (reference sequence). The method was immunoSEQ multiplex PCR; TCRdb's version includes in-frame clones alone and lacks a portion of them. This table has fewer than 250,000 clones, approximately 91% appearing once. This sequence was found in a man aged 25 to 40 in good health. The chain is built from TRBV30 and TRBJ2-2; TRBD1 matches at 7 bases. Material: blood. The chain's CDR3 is CAWSGQGVGELFF. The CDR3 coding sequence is TGTGCCTGGAGTGGTCAGGGGGTGGGGGAGCTGTTTTTT.